This T cell receptor (beta chain) derives from a study of cytomegalovirus exposure and HLA in healthy donors. Study-wide findings and caveats: More clonal expansion characterized HLA-associated TCR beta chains than equally common others in a later analysis.

CDR1 and CDR2 from the germline V gene are SNHLY and FYNNEI. This CDR3 contains 15 residues. With 6 bases clipped from V and 0 bases from J, the junction kept 5 bases outside the gene matches. Concerning this clone itself: Its antigen is unidentified.

The PCR employed 60 Vbeta primers together with 13 Jbeta primers. Clones were sequenced by immunoSEQ multiplex PCR, and TCRdb holds only the in-frame ones, with some missing. The sample carries some 97,000 clones, around 83% recorded once. V usage is TRBV2 and J usage is TRBJ1-3; TRBD1 agrees at 7 bases. Sequencing used PBMCs. This TCR was sampled from a young woman in good health and CMV-seronegative. The CDR3 bases are TGTGCCAGCAGCCGGGACAGCAACTCTGGAAACACCATATATTTT. Encoded protein: CASSRDSNSGNTIYF. Full variable domain (missing parts from reference TRBV2 and TRBJ1-3): EPEVTQTPSHQVTQMGQEVILRCVPISNHLYFYWYRQILGQKVEFLVSFYNNEISEKSEIFDDQFSVERPDGSNFTLKIRSTKLEDSAMYFCASSRDSNSGNTIYFGEGSWLTVV.